The rows below give T cell receptor beta chains drawn from one sample of a study of prognosis after radiotherapy for stage I lung cancer. TCRdb independently ran MiXCR on the multiplex PCR reads; one entry per CDR3 protein. The repertoire has fewer than 40,000 distinct CDR3 sequences, 32% of them found once; the top ten carry roughly 26%. The sequencing used PBMCs, collected before or after stereotactic body radiation therapy (not recorded which). These receptors came from a donor aged 50 or older with non-small cell lung cancer. Each CDR3 is given with its conserved first and last residue. D genes are given only for firm matches. Only part of the rows carry a size: once, few, many, or a class if the clone is expanded.

j_call,d_call,v_call,clone_size,cdr3_aa,cdr3_nt
TRBJ2-1,TRBD2,TRBV27,-,CASSFLAGGSEQFF,TGTGCCAGCAGTTTCCTAGCGGGAGGTTCTGAGCAGTTCTTC
TRBJ1-2,TRBD1,TRBV2,many,CASWDRGNYGYTF,TGTGCCAGTTGGGACAGGGGCAACTATGGCTACACCTTC
TRBJ1-2,-,TRBV7-2,once,CASSLELQYYGYTF,TGTGCCAGCAGCTTAGAGCTGCAATATTATGGCTACACCTTC
TRBJ2-3,-,TRBV20-1,many,CSARKGSASTDTQYF,TGCAGTGCCAGAAAGGGGTCGGCTAGCACAGATACGCAGTATTTT
TRBJ1-5,-,TRBV20-1,-,CSASRQVRKQPQHF,TGCAGTGCTAGCCGACAGGTTCGAAAGCAGCCACAGCATTTT
TRBJ2-1,TRBD2,TRBV7-9,many,CASSLVSSPSGGDEQFF,TGTGCCAGCAGCTTAGTTTCGAGCCCTAGCGGGGGCGATGAGCAGTTCTTC
TRBJ1-1,-,TRBV30,many,CAWSVRLGIMNTEAFF,TGTGCCTGGAGTGTCCGGCTCGGAATCATGAACACTGAAGCTTTCTTT
TRBJ1-6,-,TRBV7-8,once,CASSSAGAMNSPLHF,TGTGCCAGCAGCAGCGCAGGGGCAATGAATTCACCCCTCCACTTT
TRBJ2-7,TRBD1,TRBV6-1,once,CASSRVTGQMLYEQYF,TGTGCCAGCAGTCGAGTAACGGGACAGATGTTATACGAGCAGTACTTC
TRBJ2-7,-,TRBV28,many,CASTSSGSLYEQYF,TGTGCCAGCACCTCAAGCGGGTCGCTCTACGAGCAGTACTTC
TRBJ2-7,TRBD2,TRBV7-2,many,CASSLVPVRLAGNYEQYF,TGTGCCAGCAGCTTAGTCCCGGTTAGACTAGCGGGAAACTACGAGCAGTACTTC
TRBJ1-5,TRBD1,TRBV6-4,many,CASSDANRGEINQPQHF,TGTGCCAGCAGTGACGCGAACAGGGGGGAAATCAATCAGCCCCAGCATTTT
TRBJ2-1,TRBD1,TRBV12-3/TRBV12-4,many,CASSSSGTGGPHQFF,TGTGCCAGCAGTTCCTCCGGGACAGGGGGCCCCCATCAGTTCTTC
TRBJ2-1,-,TRBV6-9,few,CASSYRGQAARNEQFF,TGTGCCAGCAGTTATCGGGGCCAGGCCGCTCGGAATGAGCAGTTCTTC
TRBJ2-3,TRBD2,TRBV20-1,-,CSAREGTSGIRSTDTQYF,TGCAGTGCTAGAGAGGGGACTAGCGGGATACGAAGCACAGATACGCAGTATTTT
TRBJ2-5,-,TRBV7-2,many,CASSLGVLAETQYF,TGTGCCAGCAGCTTAGGAGTTCTGGCAGAGACCCAGTACTTC
TRBJ1-5,-,TRBV2,-,CASSGERGGNQTQHF,TGTGCCAGCAGTGGGGAAAGGGGTGGCAATCAGACCCAGCATTTT
TRBJ2-2,-,TRBV27,-,CASSSRSTTGELFF,TGTGCCAGCAGTTCCCGAAGTACGACCGGGGAGCTGTTTTTT
TRBJ2-5,-,TRBV30,many,CAWSRGLAETQYF,TGTGCCTGGAGTAGGGGGTTGGCAGAGACCCAGTACTTC
TRBJ2-1,TRBD2,TRBV20-1,many,CSARTSGGAYNEQFF,TGCAGTGCGCGGACTAGCGGGGGGGCCTACAATGAGCAGTTCTTC
TRBJ2-1,-,TRBV24-1,many,CATSGTDNEQFF,TGTGCCACCAGTGGGACAGACAATGAGCAGTTCTTC
TRBJ1-2,-,TRBV3-1,many,CASSQAGYGYTF,TGTGCCAGCAGCCAGGCAGGGTATGGCTACACCTTC
TRBJ2-2,TRBD2,TRBV15,many,CATSRVAGANTGELFF,TGTGCCACCAGCAGAGTAGCGGGGGCGAACACCGGGGAGCTGTTTTTT
TRBJ1-2,-,TRBV20-1,medium-sized,CSARTDSSGLYGYTF,TGCAGTGCTAGGACGGACTCCTCGGGCCTCTATGGCTACACCTTC
TRBJ2-2,TRBD2,TRBV13,many,CASSLGGLRGHTGELFF,TGTGCCAGCAGCTTAGGGGGACTAAGGGGTCACACCGGGGAGCTGTTTTTT
TRBJ2-1,TRBD2,TRBV2,many,CASSSGLVNEQFF,TGTGCCAGCAGCTCCGGACTAGTCAATGAGCAGTTCTTC
TRBJ1-2,-,TRBV6-1,many,CASSPTGGGYGYTF,TGTGCCAGCAGTCCCACAGGTGGGGGCTATGGCTACACCTTC
TRBJ1-2,-,TRBV5-1,medium-sized,CASSSGGGGDYGYTF,TGCGCCAGCAGCTCCGGCGGGGGAGGGGACTATGGCTACACCTTC
TRBJ2-5,-,TRBV5-6,many,CASSLAGRGPSQETQYF,TGTGCCAGCAGCTTGGCCGGGAGGGGGCCCTCACAAGAGACCCAGTACTTC
TRBJ1-3,-,TRBV19,many,CASTAGRSSGNTIYF,TGTGCCAGTACCGCGGGACGTAGCTCTGGAAACACCATATATTTT
TRBJ2-7,TRBD1,TRBV5-6,many,CASSIRTGRRSYEQYF,TGTGCCAGCAGCATAAGGACAGGGAGACGCTCCTACGAGCAGTACTTC
TRBJ2-1,TRBD1,TRBV28,many,CASSFRDRGNNEQFF,TGTGCCAGCAGTTTCCGGGACAGGGGAAACAATGAGCAGTTCTTC
TRBJ2-1,-,TRBV9,many,CASSAPRGGRTYNEQFF,TGTGCCAGCAGCGCACCACGAGGGGGGAGGACCTACAATGAGCAGTTCTTC
TRBJ1-6,-,TRBV20-1,many,CSVRGPDNSPLHF,TGCAGTGTACGGGGACCCGATAATTCACCCCTCCACTTT
TRBJ2-1,-,TRBV11-3,many,CASSFRGESSYNEQFF,TGTGCCAGCAGCTTCCGGGGCGAAAGCTCCTACAATGAGCAGTTCTTC
TRBJ2-7,TRBD2,TRBV6-1,-,CATSGGFYEQYF,TGTGCCACTAGCGGAGGATTCTACGAGCAGTACTTC
TRBJ2-7,-,TRBV12-3/TRBV12-4,-,CASSSLEEQYF,TGTGCCAGCAGCAGCTTGGAAGAGCAGTACTTC
TRBJ1-3,-,TRBV6-1,medium-sized,CASMDRWTDTIYF,TGTGCCAGCATGGATAGATGGACAGACACCATATATTTT
TRBJ1-1,TRBD1,TRBV6-1,many,CASSLNQGVWAEAFF,TGTGCCAGCAGTCTAAATCAGGGGGTTTGGGCTGAAGCTTTCTTT
TRBJ2-5,TRBD1,TRBV5-1,-,CASSLAGTGGWETQYF,TGCGCCAGCAGCTTGGCGGGGACAGGGGGTTGGGAGACCCAGTACTTC
TRBJ1-1,-,TRBV2,many,CASSEPEGAGAFF,TGTGCCAGCAGTGAGCCTGAAGGGGCTGGGGCTTTCTTT
TRBJ1-3,-,TRBV25-1,-,CASSDTWNGNTIYF,TGTGCCAGCAGTGATACCTGGAATGGAAACACCATATATTTT
TRBJ1-2,TRBD1,TRBV6-2/TRBV6-3,-,CASSTKGTGGILVYGYIF,TGTGCCAGCAGTACCAAGGGGACAGGGGGCATTCTTGTCTATGGCTACATCTTC
TRBJ2-1,TRBD2,TRBV20-1,-,CSARSSSGVGSYNEQFF,TGCAGTGCTAGATCCAGCAGCGGGGTCGGCTCCTACAATGAGCAGTTCTTC
TRBJ1-3,-,TRBV19,many,CASTIREGGGGNTIYF,TGTGCCAGTACAATAAGGGAGGGAGGTGGGGGAAACACCATATATTTT
TRBJ2-2,-,TRBV19,many,CASSISPRGGTGELFF,TGTGCCAGTAGTATATCCCCGAGGGGGGGGACCGGGGAGCTGTTTTTT
TRBJ1-5,-,TRBV19,many,CASRWGQGRQNQPQHF,TGTGCCAGTCGTTGGGGGCAGGGACGGCAAAATCAGCCCCAGCATTTT
TRBJ2-1,TRBD2,TRBV6-2/TRBV6-3,many,CASSGAGTSGIYNEQFF,TGTGCCAGCAGTGGGGCCGGGACTAGCGGAATCTACAATGAGCAGTTCTTC